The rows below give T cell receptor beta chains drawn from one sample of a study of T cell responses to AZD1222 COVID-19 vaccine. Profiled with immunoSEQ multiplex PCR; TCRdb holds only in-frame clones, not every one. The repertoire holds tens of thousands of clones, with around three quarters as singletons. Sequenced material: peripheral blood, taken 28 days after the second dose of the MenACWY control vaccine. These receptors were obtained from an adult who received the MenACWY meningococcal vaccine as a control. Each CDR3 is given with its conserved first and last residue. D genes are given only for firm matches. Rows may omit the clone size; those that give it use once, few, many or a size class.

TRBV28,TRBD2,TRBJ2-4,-,TGTGCCAGCAGTTTTCGGGGGGACAACATTCAGTACTTC,CASSFRGDNIQYF
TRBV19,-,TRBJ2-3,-,TGTGCCAGTAGTTTGGGTGTCCAAGGCACAGATACGCAGTATTTT,CASSLGVQGTDTQYF
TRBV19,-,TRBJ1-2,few,TGTGCCAGTAGTTATTCCTTCTCTCTTAACTATGGCTACACCTTC,CASSYSFSLNYGYTF
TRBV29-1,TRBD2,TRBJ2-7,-,TGCAGCGTGTGGGGAGGGTACGAGCAGTACTTC,CSVWGGYEQYF
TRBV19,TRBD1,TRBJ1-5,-,TGTGCCAGTAGTACCTCGGGACAGGGAGGACAGCCCCAGCATTTT,CASSTSGQGGQPQHF
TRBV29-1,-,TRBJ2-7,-,TGCAGCGTTGGTTCCCTCCGTTCCTACGAGCAGTACTTC,CSVGSLRSYEQYF
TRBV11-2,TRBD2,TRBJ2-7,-,TGTGCCAGCAGCTCGGGACTAGCGTCATACGAGCAGTACTTC,CASSSGLASYEQYF
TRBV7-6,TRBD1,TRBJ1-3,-,TGTGCCAGCAGCTTAGGAGGGGGCTTTCGGAACACCATATATTTT,CASSLGGGFRNTIYF
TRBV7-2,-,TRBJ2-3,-,TGTGCCAGCAGCTCCCGACTAGGAGCAGATACGCAGTATTTT,CASSSRLGADTQYF
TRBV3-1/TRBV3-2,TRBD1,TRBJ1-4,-,TGTGCCAGCAGCCTAGGGACAGGGGGCATTGAAAAACTGTTTTTT,CASSLGTGGIEKLFF
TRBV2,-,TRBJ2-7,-,TGTGCCAGCAGTGACGGGACCACCTGGCTAGGCGAGCAGTACTTC,CASSDGTTWLGEQYF
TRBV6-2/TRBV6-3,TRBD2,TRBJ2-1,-,TGTGCCAGCAGTTTACTAGCGGGAAACTACAATGAGCAGTTCTTC,CASSLLAGNYNEQFF
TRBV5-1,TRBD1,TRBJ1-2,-,TGCGCCAGCAGCCCCATGACAGGGAGTAACTATGGCTACACCTTC,CASSPMTGSNYGYTF
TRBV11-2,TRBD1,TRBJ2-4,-,TGTGCCAGCAGCCAACCCAGGGGGCAAAACATTCAGTACTTC,CASSQPRGQNIQYF
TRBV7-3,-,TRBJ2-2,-,TGTGCCAGCAGCCCTGACAGTTCCACCGGGGAGCTGTTTTTT,CASSPDSSTGELFF
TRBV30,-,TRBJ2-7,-,TGTGCCTGGAGCCTTAATCGGGCGGGCGCCTACGACGGGCAGTACTTC,CAWSLNRAGAYDGQYF
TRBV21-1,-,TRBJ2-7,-,TGTGCCAGCAGCAAAAAGGATAACAGGGAGGGCTACGAGCAGTACTTC,CASSKKDNREGYEQYF
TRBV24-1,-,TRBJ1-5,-,TGTGCCACCACTTGTCCGAACAGCCTGGGACCTCGGGATCAGCCCCAGCATTTT,CATTCPNSLGPRDQPQHF
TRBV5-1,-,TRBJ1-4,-,TGCGCCAGCAGTTATGACGCAGGGGTTGGGGGTGAAAAACTGTTTTTT,CASSYDAGVGGEKLFF
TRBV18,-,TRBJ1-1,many,TGTGCCAGCTCCCCCGGGCTGAACACTGAAGCTTTCTTT,CASSPGLNTEAFF
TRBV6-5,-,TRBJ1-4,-,TGTGCCAGCAACCGGGGCAATGAAAAACTGTTTTTT,CASNRGNEKLFF